Presented here are 2 T cell receptor beta chains from one specimen sequenced in a study of identical twins. TCRdb passed the 5' RACE reads through MiXCR, listing each CDR3 protein once. The table has some 730,000 distinct CDR3 sequences, 18% seen once; the top ten hold around 12%. This sample also belongs to another study, concerning T cells expressing NK-cell markers.

The sequenced material came from PBMCs. The receptor source for this set is a woman younger than 35 in good health.

This clonotype has more than one count but fewer than ten. The chain joins TRBV4-3 to TRBJ2-2, with 9 bases identical to TRBD2. The germline gives CDR1 LGHNA, CDR2 YSLEER. CDR3 size: 16 residues. V was pared by 3 bases and J by 7 bases, with 9 bases of the junction left unmatched. CDR3 in amino acids: CASSHQGTSRGGELFF. CDR3 nucleotide sequence: TGCGCCAGCAGCCACCAAGGGACTAGCCGGGGCGGGGAGCTGTTTTTT.

The J gene is TRBJ1-3, the V gene TRBV12-3 or TRBV12-4; D unclear. V lost 8 bases, J lost 4 bases, and 9 bases lay in between. The CDR3 contains 12 residues. The CDR3 is CASGTMGNTIYF. In DNA, the CDR3 is TGTGCCAGCGGCACCATGGGAAACACCATATATTTT.